One and the same sample provided the 18 T cell receptor beta chains below, sequenced in a study of T cell repertoires in aging, cancer and after chemotherapy. Peripheral blood genomic DNA, not sorted cells or RNA, was the template. A mixed TRB-A/B primer pool amplified rearranged TRB by multiplex touch-down PCR. TCRdb recomputed calls from the multiplex PCR reads with MiXCR, one row per CDR3 protein. The profile shows 7,000 to 8,500 distinct CDR3 sequences, roughly 30% of them singletons. The specimen was blood. These receptors originate from a human donor with a blood cancer.

This clonotype was observed a few times. The chain carries TRBV27 and TRBJ1-6, with 11 bases identical to TRBD1. The germline V gene encodes CDR1 MNHEY and CDR2 SMNVEV (reference sequence). V shed 6 bases, J shed 5 bases, and the junction held 6 bases outside the gene matches. The CDR3 runs 16 residues. CDR3 bases: TGTGCCAGCAGATCGGGACAGGGGGATCATAATTCACCCCTCCACTTT. Its protein product is CASRSGQGDHNSPLHF.

Concerning this clonotype itself: At one end the junction does not follow the germline gene, possibly because of a read error. The chain carries TRBV19 and TRBJ2-3; 8 nucleotides agree with TRBD2. In germline, CDR1 is LNHDA, CDR2 SQIVND (reference sequence). The CDR3 contains 15 residues. CDR3 DNA: TGTGACAGTAAACGGGGGGGGGGGGCCCCAGATACGCAGTATTTT. Its protein is CDSKRGGGAPDTQYF. Based on the CDR3 plus reference TRBV19 and TRBJ2-3, the full variable domain is DGGITQSPKYLFRKEGQNVTLSCEQNLNHDAMYWYRQDPGQGLRLIYYSQIVNDFQKGDIAEGYSVSREKKESFPLTVTSAQKNPTAFYLCDSKRGGGAPDTQYFGPGTRLTVL.

This clonotype was counted a single time. This chain connects TRBV19 to TRBJ2-2, with 8 bases lining up with TRBD2. V gave up 11 bases and J gave up 10 bases; unmatched junction bases: 18. CDR1 is LNHDA and CDR2 is SQIVND in the germline V gene (reference sequence). This CDR3 has 15 residues. CDR3 in amino acids: CAARDRSGGAVELFF. The CDR3 DNA reads TGTGCCGCGCGAGATAGGTCGGGAGGGGCCGTGGAGCTGTTTTTT.

The chain joins TRBV10-3 to TRBJ1-5; 7 nucleotides agree with TRBD1. The V and J ends lost 6 bases and 4 bases, in that order; junction bases with no gene match: 3. CDR1 and CDR2 from the germline V gene are ENHRY and SYGVKD. This CDR3 contains 13 residues. The CDR3 bases are TGTGCCATCAGCGGACAGGCTAATCAGCCCCAGCATTTT. Protein product: CAISGQANQPQHF.

This clonotype is termed medium-sized. The rearrangement uses TRBV18 and TRBJ2-2; TRBD1 is a possible D gene (6 bases). The CDR3 loop spans 13 amino acids. Per germline, CDR1 KGHSH and CDR2 LQKENI. V was shortened by 3 bases and J by 5 bases, with 7 bases between the two germline ends. The CDR3 DNA follows: TGTGCCAGCTCACCGACAGGAACCGGGGAGCTGTTTTTT. This encodes CASSPTGTGELFF.

In the case of this clonotype: One base away lies a much larger clone, so this may be a sequencing read error. The chain joins TRBV5-4 to TRBJ2-7; 7 bases align to TRBD1. The CDR3 contains 16 residues. Per germline, CDR1 SGHNT and CDR2 YYREEE (reference sequence). The V and J ends lost 8 bases and 3 bases, in that order; junction bases with no gene match: 17. The CDR3 spells CASRKTGVNLLYEQYF. CDR3 bases: TGTGCCAGTCGCAAAACAGGGGTAAACCTCCTCTACGAGCAGTACTTC.

A note on this clonotype: One end of the junction fails to match germline, which may point to a read error. The rearrangement links TRBV5-4 to TRBJ2-6; TRBD1 might be the D (5 bases). Germline V CDR1 and CDR2: SGHNT, YYREEE (reference sequence). The CDR3 totals 15 residues. CDR3 sequence reads: CASSLDGSGANVPTF. The CDR3 region has the DNA TGTGCCAGCAGCTTGGACGGATCTGGGGCCAACGTCCCGACTTTC.

In the case of this clonotype: The junction departs from germline at one end; a sequencing error may be responsible. The chain has TRBV12-3 or TRBV12-4 and TRBJ2-2, with D perhaps given as TRBD1 or TRBD2 (5 bases each). This CDR3 comprises 15 residues. CDR3 bases: TGTGCCAGCATTTTAAACGGGGCTCGAACCGGGGAGCTGTTTTTT. As protein: CASILNGARTGELFF.

In its sample, this clonotype is medium-sized (0.01 to 0.1%). The chain combines TRBV30 with TRBJ1-2; a weak D match, TRBD1 (5 bases). With 0 bases removed from V and 4 bases from J, the gap between germline ends came to 12 bases. The CDR3 has 14 residues. Germline assignment: CDR1 GTSNPN and CDR2 SVGIG (reference sequence). CDR3 residues: CAWSVLGGTYGYTF. The CDR3 DNA reads as TGTGCCTGGAGTGTACTCGGAGGGACCTATGGCTACACCTTC.

This rearrangement joins TRBV6-4 to TRBJ2-3; the D gene is possibly TRBD2 (7 bases). CDR3 length equals 16 residues. The V end was cut by 6 bases, the J end by 0 bases, with 16 bases between. The germline CDR1 and CDR2 sequences are MRHNA and SNTAGT. For the CDR3, the DNA is TGTGCCAGCAGCGGTCAGGGGACTACTAGCACAGATACGCAGTATTTT. Translation gives CASSGQGTTSTDTQYF.

Only a few counts were recorded for this clonotype. CDR3 nucleotide sequence: TGTGCCAGCGGGGTAGGGTTTAATTCACCCCTCCACTTT. It translates to CASGVGFNSPLHF. V is TRBV6-1 and J is TRBJ1-6; D is unclear. The CDR3 runs 13 residues. V gave up 8 bases and J gave up 6 bases, with 11 bases separating them. Germline V gene lookup returns CDR1 MNHNS and CDR2 SASEGT.

By share, this clonotype ranks as medium-sized. The chain carries TRBV6-5 and TRBJ2-2; no clear D gene. Trimming took off 6 bases at V and 0 bases at J, with 14 bases between the two ends. Germline V gene data show CDR1 as MNHEY and CDR2 as SVGAGI. CDR3 length: 16 residues. CDR3 region: CASSLNRAANTGELFF. The CDR3 nucleotides read TGTGCCAGCAGCCTAAACCGGGCAGCGAACACCGGGGAGCTGTTTTTT.

This clonotype was picked up a small number of times. The chain carries TRBV12-3 or TRBV12-4 and TRBJ2-1; D is perhaps TRBD1 (6 bases). The CDR3 runs 20 residues. Between the trimmed V and J ends, which lost 1 base and 4 bases, there was a span of 26 bases. CDR3 loop: CASSLEGRGQDLKPYNEQFF. CDR3 in DNA: TGTGCCAGCAGTTTAGAAGGCAGGGGCCAGGACCTGAAACCTTACAATGAGCAGTTCTTC.

Relative to its sample, this clonotype is medium-sized. The chain recombines TRBV19 with TRBJ2-2; D is possibly TRBD2 (7 bases). The CDR3 loop spans 17 amino acids. Germline CDR1 is LNHDA and CDR2 is SQIVND (reference sequence). The V end was cut by 4 bases, the J end by 5 bases, with 20 bases between. The CDR3 sequence: CASSSLGGRVTTGELFF. DNA for the CDR3: TGTGCCAGTAGTAGTCTCGGGGGGCGGGTGACAACCGGGGAGCTGTTTTTT.

This clonotype is medium-sized (0.01 to 0.1%) within its sample. The gene calls are TRBV5-6 and TRBJ2-5; perhaps TRBD1 as D (5 bases). The CDR3 is 13 residues long. Germline V lookup: CDR1 SGHDT, CDR2 YYEEEE. V lost 4 bases and J 1 base, leaving 8 bases between the germline ends. The DNA for the CDR3 is TGTGCCAGCAGCCCGACAGTCCAAGAGACCCAGTACTTC. Its translation is CASSPTVQETQYF.

This clonotype is deemed medium-sized. The J gene is TRBJ2-6, the V gene TRBV6-5; D remains unclear. This CDR3 contains 15 residues. Trimming left V 4 bases short and J 0 bases short, with 7 bases between. In germline, CDR1 is MNHEY, CDR2 SVGAGI. The CDR3 protein is CASSFTFSGANVLTF. CDR3 DNA sequence: TGTGCCAGCAGTTTTACCTTCTCTGGGGCCAACGTCCTGACTTTC.

The chain recombines TRBV6-2 or TRBV6-3 with TRBJ1-2; D perhaps matches TRBD1 (6 bases). The ends were cut back, 2 bases at V and 8 bases at J, with 15 bases in the middle. Germline V gene data show CDR1 as MNHEY and CDR2 as SVGEGT. This CDR3 has 14 amino acids. The CDR3 nucleotides read TGTGCCAGCAGTTACCCCAACGGGGGCTGGGGCTACACCTTC. Its protein is CASSYPNGGWGYTF.

Worth noting for this clonotype: Since no conserved phenylalanine or tryptophan closes the CDR3, a read error is the likely cause. This sequence joins TRBV18 and TRBJ2-7, with D possibly called TRBD1 or TRBD2 (6 bases each). V dropped 2 bases and J dropped 2 bases, with 19 bases sitting between them. The CDR3 runs 17 residues. Germline CDR1 and CDR2: KGHSH and LQKENI. CDR3 coding DNA: TGTGCCAGCTCACCATCGAAGTCTCCACGGGGGCCCTACGAGCAGTACTTA. This sequence encodes CASSPSKSPRGPYEQYL.